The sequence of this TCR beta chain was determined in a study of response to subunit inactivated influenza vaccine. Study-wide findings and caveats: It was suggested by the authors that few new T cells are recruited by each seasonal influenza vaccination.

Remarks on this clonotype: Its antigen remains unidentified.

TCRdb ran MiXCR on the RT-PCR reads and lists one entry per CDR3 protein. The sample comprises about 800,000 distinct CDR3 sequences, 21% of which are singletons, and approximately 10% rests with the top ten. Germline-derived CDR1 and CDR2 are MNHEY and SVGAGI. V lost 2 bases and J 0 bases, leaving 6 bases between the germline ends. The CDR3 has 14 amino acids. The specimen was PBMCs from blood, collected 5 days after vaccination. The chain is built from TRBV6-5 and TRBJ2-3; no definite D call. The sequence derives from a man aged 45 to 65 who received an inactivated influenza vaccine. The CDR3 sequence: CASSYDGSTDTQYF. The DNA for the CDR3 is TGTGCCAGCAGTTACGACGGTAGCACAGATACGCAGTATTTT.